This T cell receptor beta chain was found in a study of CXCR3-negative and CXCR3-positive naive CD8 T cells. cDNA libraries for TRB were generated by 5' RACE incorporating UMI labels. Using the 5' RACE reads, TCRdb records one entry per CDR3 protein without DNA. Reported are about 130,000 distinct CDR3 sequences; the ten largest clones contain about 0.3%. Regarding this clonotype: Antigen: not known.

Study-wide points: CXCR3-positive naive cells had TRB CDR3s that were more hydrophobic than CXCR3-negative naive cells had.

Germline-derived CDR1 and CDR2 are SQVTM and ANQGSEA. CDR3 length: 16 amino acids. The V call is TRBV29-1, the J call TRBJ2-7; no DNA is available, so the TRBD1 call from TCRdb remains unchecked. This clonotype was sampled from a human donor in good health. Some clones in this sample may be carry-over from other donors' samples. The source material was naive CXCR3- CD8+ T cells from blood. Subset given: CD45RO-CCR7+CD27+CD95- naive CD8+ T cells lacking CXCR3 (TNR3-). The CDR3 spells CSVPKPVWGAQDEQYF.